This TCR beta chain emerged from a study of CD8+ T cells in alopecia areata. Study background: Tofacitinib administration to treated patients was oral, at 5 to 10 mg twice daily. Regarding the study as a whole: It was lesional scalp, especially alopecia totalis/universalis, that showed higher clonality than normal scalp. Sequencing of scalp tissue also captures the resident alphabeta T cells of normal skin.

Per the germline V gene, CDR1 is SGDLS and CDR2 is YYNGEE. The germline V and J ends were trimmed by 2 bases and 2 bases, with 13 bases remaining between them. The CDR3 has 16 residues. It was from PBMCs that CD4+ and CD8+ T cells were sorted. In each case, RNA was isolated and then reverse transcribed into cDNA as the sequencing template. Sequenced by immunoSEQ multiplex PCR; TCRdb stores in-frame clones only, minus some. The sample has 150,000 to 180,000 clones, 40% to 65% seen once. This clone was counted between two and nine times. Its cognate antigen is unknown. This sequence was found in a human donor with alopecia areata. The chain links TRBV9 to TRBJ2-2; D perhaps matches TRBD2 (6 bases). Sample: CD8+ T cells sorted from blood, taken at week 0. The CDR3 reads CASSVSRDFNTGELFF. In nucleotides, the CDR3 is TGTGCCAGCAGCGTTTCACGGGACTTTAACACCGGGGAGCTGTTTTTT.